What follows are 3 T cell receptor beta chains derived from one specimen sequenced in a study of identical twins. One entry per CDR3 protein, called by TCRdb with MiXCR from the 5' RACE reads. In the table there are around 530,000 distinct CDR3 sequences, approximately 14% of which are singletons. The sample also formed part of further work on yellow fever vaccine responses in identical twins.

Specimen: CD4+ T cells sorted from blood. These receptors were collected from a woman aged 18-29 years in good health.

The table lists this clonotype with a few counts. The chain joins TRBV29-1 to TRBJ2-5; D is unclear. Between the trimmed V and J ends, which lost 5 bases and 5 bases, there was a span of 9 bases. The germline gives CDR1 SQVTM, CDR2 ANQGSEA. The CDR3 extends over 11 amino acids. The DNA of the CDR3 is TGCAGCGTTTCCCCGGGTGAGACCCAGTACTTC. Protein sequence: CSVSPGETQYF. Supplemented by reference TRBV29-1 and TRBJ2-5, the full variable domain reads SAVISQKPSRDICQRGTSLTIQCQVDSQVTMMFWYRQQPGQSLTLIATANQGSEATYESGFVIDKFPISRPNLTFSTLTVSNMSPEDSSIYLCSVSPGETQYFGPGTRLLVL.

V gene TRBV12-3 or TRBV12-4 combines with J gene TRBJ1-2; the D is unclear. V dropped 6 bases and J dropped 4 bases, with 18 bases sitting between them. This CDR3 contains 15 residues. Here the CDR3 DNA reads TGTGCCAGCAGCTCCTCGAGGGCCGGCCCCTATGGCTACACCTTC. This translates into CASSSSRAGPYGYTF.

This clonotype was seen ten or more times. The chain links TRBV12-3 or TRBV12-4 to TRBJ1-5; D might be TRBD1 (6 bases). V gave up 5 bases and J gave up 2 bases, with 10 bases separating them. The CDR3 has 14 residues. In DNA form, the CDR3 reads TGTGCCAGCAGTAAGACAGGCGGCAATCAGCCCCAGCATTTT. It specifies CASSKTGGNQPQHF.